This record looks at one T cell receptor (beta chain) sequence and its context. No cognate antigen has been identified for it. Base qualities are not provided; no much larger clone lies one nucleotide away. The library was built by means of the immunoSEQ multiplex PCR assay. For the multiplex PCR, a mixture combining 60 forward primers for TCR Vbeta segments and 13 reverse primers for TCR Jbeta segments was used. A multiplex PCR assay on genomic DNA amplified the CDR3 region of rearranged TCR beta genes. The Illumina HiSeq System was used to sequence the amplified TCR beta libraries as 87-base-pair reads. For the original study's pipeline: Across the roughly 670 repertoires, a later analysis counted about 81 million unique TCR beta chains, around 10 million of which were shared by at least two donors. Raw reads were error-corrected and collapsed into unique sequences with a nearest-neighbor algorithm that merged closely related sequences to remove PCR and sequencing errors. To assign V, D and J gene segments, CDR3 sequences were aligned to IMGT reference sequences. For a sequence to be retained, a match of at least six nucleotides was required to both a V gene segment and a J gene segment. A rearrangement counted as productive if the CDR3 had no stop codons and remained in frame with V and J, and every other rearrangement counted as non-productive. Following IMGT convention, CDR3 was defined as the stretch from the second conserved V-encoded cysteine up to the conserved J-encoded phenylalanine. The earlier analysis of about 590 of the donors excluded sequences that lacked an unambiguous match to a single V gene segment. In an earlier analysis of roughly 600 of the donors, a V segment was called functional when productive rearrangements were above 56.7%, and segregating when the standard deviation between donors exceeded 5%. A statistical classification framework was built to diagnose cytomegalovirus status from the catalog of TCR beta chain sequences. In a later analysis, TCR nucleotide sequences were compared against IMGT/GENE-DB human TR gene sequences so that V and J genes could be assigned. In a later analysis, CDR3 sequences and most-parsimonious VDJ recombination scenarios were assigned using the TCRdist pipeline. A later analysis defined each TCR beta chain by its CDR3 amino acid sequence plus V-gene family, and excluded reads lacking a unique V-gene family. To address suspected cross-contamination and a sequencing artifact, a later analysis removed several hundred highly shared, low-generation-probability nucleotide sequences. A later analysis calculated a clonal expansion index for each public chain from normalized within-repertoire ranks of inferred template counts. A later analysis computed generation probabilities with a VDJ recombination model fitted to out-of-frame rearrangements, and checked the results against IGoR. In a later analysis, TCR-TCR, TCR-HLA and TCR-CMV co-occurrence was scored with hypergeometric tests, and a repertoire-size bias correction was applied to TCR pairs. False discovery rates were estimated in a later analysis by permuting HLA or CMV assignments 20 times. In a later analysis, co-occurring TCRs were grouped using DBSCAN, with TCRdist sequence similarity added in when clustering inside HLA-allele-positive subsets. Repertoires with fewer than 30,000 or more than 120,000 public chains were left out of co-occurrence clustering, as were a few repertoires with anomalous nucleotide sharing. TCRdb took over this immuneACCESS table, retaining in-frame rearrangements with V and J assigned. Such tables are incomplete; in checked studies, under half of the missing clones stem from an unresolved V gene, and the remainder is unexplained. The V and J calls and clone size are taken from that table; D and trimming were inferred from the DNA. This sample lists some 150,000 clones; around three quarters were detected once. The ten largest clones capture over 3% of the sample.

This entry is derived from a study of cytomegalovirus exposure and HLA in healthy donors listed by TCRdb under 2017. Turning to the overall study: In an earlier analysis of 550 to 750 of the donors, about 270 Gb of sequence data and approximately 100 million unique TCR beta sequences from 180 million or so T cells were reported. Typing coverage varied by locus: 629-630 donors for A, B, C, DRB1 and DQB1; under 550 for DQA1; approximately 610 for DPA1; more than 450 for DPB1. Because of strong linkage in the cohort, four or five DR-DQ haplotypes were treated as single units for association and clustering. Of the 350 to 450 genotyped donors, about 84% fell in the genetic ancestry cluster associated with self-reported Caucasian donors. A later genetic analysis took genome-wide SNP genotypes for about 55% of the 666 donors and used that subset as a discovery cohort. Donor age, sex, ethnicity and CMV serostatus were collected together with the repertoire data. Approximately 300 gigabases of sequencing data and around 87 million unique TCR sequences were included in an early release covering roughly 700 HLA-typed donors. A later analysis re-analyzed previously published TCR beta repertoires from 666 donors and added high-resolution HLA genotyping to study TCR occurrence patterns. Using immunosequencing, the study profiled T cell repertoires from approximately 700 subjects and related those repertoires to cytomegalovirus serostatus. An earlier analysis of several hundred of the donors used high-throughput TCR beta sequencing to judge whether each TCR beta V gene segment behaved as functional or pseudogenic. The aim of the study was to test whether cataloging public T cell receptors could identify signatures of past pathogen exposure. A separate validation cohort of roughly 120 different subjects was used in addition to the roughly 700-subject first cohort. Both class I and class II loci were covered by HLA typing, at four-digit resolution. On average, roughly 250,000 unique TCR beta nucleotide sequences were sequenced per donor among 300 to 500 genotyped donors of the cohort, with roughly 18% of those sequences being non-productive. High-throughput TCR immunosequencing, statistical association of individual TCRs with disease status, and machine learning were combined to predict cytomegalovirus infection status. All discovery cohort repertoires had been generated on a single sequencing platform. Rather than drawing on any new phenotypic data, the later analysis identified candidate immune exposures from TCR beta sequences and the way those sequences occurred across donors. Study-level results and caveats: This cohort had only TCR beta chains sequenced, and the lack of alpha or paired-chain data limited which features could be detected. A further reported finding was that TCR beta sequences accurately predicted the HLA-A and HLA-B alleles for most subjects in the first cohort. Because some donors lacked HLA typing at each locus, the association tests relied only on the typed subset. In vitro tests confirmed that three of the cytomegalovirus-associated TCR beta chains recognize cytomegalovirus antigens. While some public TCRs were present in many individuals, most TCR sequences turned up only very rarely across donors. Specific HLA alleles were associated with 15,000 to 20,000 TCR beta sequences at a false discovery rate of 0.05 in a later analysis. A later analysis found that HLA-associated TCR beta chains were more clonally expanded and had lower generation probabilities than equally common non-associated chains. According to a later analysis, TCR association rates differed among HLA loci, with DRB1 alleles showing the most associated TCRs and HLA-C alleles showing the fewest. Compared with the roughly 700-donor mean, donors in an Asian-associated ancestry cluster had fewer N-insertions in productive TCRs, according to a later genetic analysis. Because counts were too low, 15 or so rarely observed V segments, including chromosome 9 orphons, were excluded from the earlier analysis of fewer than 650 of the donors. The classifier was reported to diagnose cytomegalovirus status with high specificity and sensitivity in both the original and validation cohorts. A later genetic analysis associated a missense DCLRE1C variant with V-gene and J-gene trimming of TCR beta chains, and an independent cohort replicated the association. Some IMGT-functional V segments, including TRBV6-2 and TRBV6-3, could not be distinguished by the 87-base-pair reads and were therefore excluded. The study listed 150 to 200 TCR beta chains as associated with cytomegalovirus. In a later analysis, most CMV-associated TCR beta chains were found to appear HLA-restricted, with HLA associations seemingly driven largely by CMV exposure. An earlier analysis of approximately 590 of the donors showed that most TCR beta V segments appeared in productive rearrangements either about 90% or about 30% of the time, which broadly matched IMGT annotations. Assigning TCR associations to individual alleles was difficult when HLA alleles, especially DR and DQ, strongly co-occurred. The authors suggested that the approach could potentially be generalized to other disease states and immunological phenotypes. Correlated functional status among segregating V segments might be attributable to linkage disequilibrium, but an unknown experimental factor could not be ruled out. Sequencing depth was assumed to be roughly uniform across donors in the presence/absence analyses, though that assumption may not hold. In a later analysis, several top co-occurrence clusters were reported to appear linked to parvovirus B19, influenza, CMV and Epstein-Barr virus. For the cohort, immune exposure information was limited to CMV serostatus. A cluster of highly shared sequence variants was judged likely to represent a technical artifact of the sequencing pipeline.

The cohort comprised 670 or so healthy bone marrow donors. At the time of sampling, all cohort members were nominally healthy, though unrecorded immune exposures were likely present. The donor tested CMV seronegative and was one of the 352 seronegative cohort members. Every donor gave a peripheral blood sample, and the peripheral blood mononuclear cells from that sample were used for TCR beta sequencing. The Qiagen DNeasy Blood Extraction Kit was used to extract genomic DNA from the blood cell samples. CDR3 length: 16 amino acids, cysteine to phenylalanine. The CDR3 DNA has 48 bases and is translated from base 1. The germline V gene (reference sequence) sets CDR1 to SEHNR and CDR2 to FQNEAQ. V and J lose 2 bases and 7 bases, and a span of 15 bases separates them.

The chain is encoded by TRBV7-9 joined to TRBJ1-6; there is no confident call for the D gene. The clonotype originates from a woman in her thirties or forties in good health and CMV-seronegative. The sample consisted of PBMCs. The bases are TGTGCCAGCAGCTTATGGACGGGAAGCAAAAATTCACCCCTCCACTTT. This sequence encodes CASSLWTGSKNSPLHF.